This T cell receptor beta chain emerged from a study of T-cell memory formation after mild COVID-19. Regarding the study as a whole: Clones contracting day 15 to 85 were balanced CD4/CD8; later expanders leaned CD4+. Cross-reactive memory appears to have joined, as suggested by some responding clones showing up in pre-infection memory. Contracting CD8+ clones were enriched in EMRA, CD4+ mainly in CM and EM.

This CDR3 comprises 11 residues. V lost 0 bases and J lost 9, with 6 bases in between. In germline, CDR1 is SGHRS, CDR2 YFSETQ. 5'RACE primed from the constant segment yielded TCR alpha and TCR beta cDNA libraries bearing sample barcodes and UMIs. Using its own MiXCR run on the 5' RACE reads, TCRdb lists one record per CDR3 protein. The sample includes around 430,000 distinct CDR3 sequences, roughly 15% of them seen just once. This clonotype was counted a few times. Antigen unknown. Sequenced: PBMCs or a T cell subset sorted from them (not recorded which). This TCR was sampled from a man younger than 35 who had mild COVID-19 (a few samples of this study predate the infection). Cell type and time point are not known. The rearrangement links TRBV5-1 to TRBJ2-5, with D possibly matching TRBD1 (6 bases). The CDR3 spells CASSLAGAQYF. For the CDR3, the DNA is TGCGCCAGCAGCTTGGCAGGGGCCCAGTACTTC.